What follows is one T cell receptor beta chain and its context. What it recognizes is unknown. These data come from a study of monozygotic twins with inflammatory bowel disease. Overall study findings and caveats: By inverse Simpson index, TCRbeta diversity was lower in IBD patients than in healthy co-twins. Possibly reflecting limited power, no difference in repertoire similarity was found between concordant and discordant twins.

With eight separate reactions per sample, the authors made cDNA. Each CDR3 protein gets one entry in TCRdb, which reprocessed the 5' RACE reads and gives no DNA. Here the sample table reports roughly 200,000 distinct CDR3 sequences. Sequencing was carried out using blood. The source is a human donor with ulcerative colitis or Crohn's disease, or a healthy co-twin of an affected twin (not recorded which).

The CDR3 region is CASSLAGVVNEQFF. The chain recombines TRBV28 with TRBJ2-1; TCRdb's D gene call, TRBD2, goes unchecked for lack of DNA. CDR1 and CDR2 (germline): MDHEN, SYDVKM. This CDR3 has 14 residues.